This TCR beta chain was captured by sequencing in a study of radiation and T cells in renal cell carcinoma. This clone is a singleton in its sample. Germline values: CDR1 SGHNT, CDR2 YYREEE (reference sequence). V was clipped by 0 bases and J by 6 bases; unmatched bases: 4. CDR3 size: 15 residues. TCRdb's table, derived via immunoSEQ multiplex PCR, lists solely in-frame clones and lacks some. The table lists 100,000 to 150,000 clones, 81% of them singletons, with around 6.1% in the top ten. The time point: blood 2 weeks post-SBRT. Treatment here: 15 Gy SBRT to primary tumor, nephrectomy 4 weeks later. Blood was sampled at baseline, 2 weeks and 4 weeks after SBRT.

The material sequenced was blood, taken from a patient whose treatment included radiotherapy and nephrectomy. This receptor was taken from a man aged 45-65 years with renal cell carcinoma. The chain carries TRBV5-4 and TRBJ2-3; the match to TRBD1 covers 10 bases. The CDR3 coding sequence is TGTGCCAGCAGCTTGGCCAGACAGGGGGCCGATACGCAGTATTTT. Translated, it gives CASSLARQGADTQYF.